The sequence of this TCR beta chain was determined in a study of blood T cell repertoires in COVID-19. The CDR3 has 14 amino acids. Between the trimmed V and J ends, which lost 4 bases and 2 bases, there was a span of 9 bases. Germline CDR1 and CDR2: LNHDA and SQIVND (reference sequence). Method: immunoSEQ multiplex PCR; TCRdb's copy keeps in-frame clones and lacks some. The profile covers some 150,000 clones, with 85% to 90% appearing a single time and 0.95% to 1.5% taken by the ten largest. The chain recombines TRBV19 with TRBJ1-5; D call uncertain. The specimen was PBMCs or T cells enriched from blood (not recorded which). The receptor comes from a woman under 40 with acute COVID-19. The CDR3 here is CASSTLSRNQPQHF. The CDR3 bases are TGTGCCAGTAGTACTCTATCGCGCAATCAGCCCCAGCATTTT.